What follows describes a single T cell receptor (beta chain). This entry belongs to a study of T cell changes during pregnancy in multiple sclerosis. Sequenced by immunoSEQ multiplex PCR; TCRdb stores in-frame clones only, minus some. The sample has approximately 93,000 clones, approximately 89% seen once. The J segment lost 0 bases and the V segment lost 0 bases, leaving 11 bases of the junction unmatched. The CDR3 length is 21 residues. Germline values: CDR1 LGHNA, CDR2 YSLEER. The J gene is TRBJ2-5, the V gene TRBV4-3; TRBD2 agrees at 15 bases. Source: peripheral blood, taken in the first trimester of pregnancy. The receptor's source is a female donor in good health, enrolled as a control in a pregnancy study. The CDR3 DNA reads TGCGCCAGCAGCCAAGAACGTCCGGCCGGGACTAGCGGGGGGCACCAAGAGACCCAGTACTTC. It codes for CASSQERPAGTSGGHQETQYF.